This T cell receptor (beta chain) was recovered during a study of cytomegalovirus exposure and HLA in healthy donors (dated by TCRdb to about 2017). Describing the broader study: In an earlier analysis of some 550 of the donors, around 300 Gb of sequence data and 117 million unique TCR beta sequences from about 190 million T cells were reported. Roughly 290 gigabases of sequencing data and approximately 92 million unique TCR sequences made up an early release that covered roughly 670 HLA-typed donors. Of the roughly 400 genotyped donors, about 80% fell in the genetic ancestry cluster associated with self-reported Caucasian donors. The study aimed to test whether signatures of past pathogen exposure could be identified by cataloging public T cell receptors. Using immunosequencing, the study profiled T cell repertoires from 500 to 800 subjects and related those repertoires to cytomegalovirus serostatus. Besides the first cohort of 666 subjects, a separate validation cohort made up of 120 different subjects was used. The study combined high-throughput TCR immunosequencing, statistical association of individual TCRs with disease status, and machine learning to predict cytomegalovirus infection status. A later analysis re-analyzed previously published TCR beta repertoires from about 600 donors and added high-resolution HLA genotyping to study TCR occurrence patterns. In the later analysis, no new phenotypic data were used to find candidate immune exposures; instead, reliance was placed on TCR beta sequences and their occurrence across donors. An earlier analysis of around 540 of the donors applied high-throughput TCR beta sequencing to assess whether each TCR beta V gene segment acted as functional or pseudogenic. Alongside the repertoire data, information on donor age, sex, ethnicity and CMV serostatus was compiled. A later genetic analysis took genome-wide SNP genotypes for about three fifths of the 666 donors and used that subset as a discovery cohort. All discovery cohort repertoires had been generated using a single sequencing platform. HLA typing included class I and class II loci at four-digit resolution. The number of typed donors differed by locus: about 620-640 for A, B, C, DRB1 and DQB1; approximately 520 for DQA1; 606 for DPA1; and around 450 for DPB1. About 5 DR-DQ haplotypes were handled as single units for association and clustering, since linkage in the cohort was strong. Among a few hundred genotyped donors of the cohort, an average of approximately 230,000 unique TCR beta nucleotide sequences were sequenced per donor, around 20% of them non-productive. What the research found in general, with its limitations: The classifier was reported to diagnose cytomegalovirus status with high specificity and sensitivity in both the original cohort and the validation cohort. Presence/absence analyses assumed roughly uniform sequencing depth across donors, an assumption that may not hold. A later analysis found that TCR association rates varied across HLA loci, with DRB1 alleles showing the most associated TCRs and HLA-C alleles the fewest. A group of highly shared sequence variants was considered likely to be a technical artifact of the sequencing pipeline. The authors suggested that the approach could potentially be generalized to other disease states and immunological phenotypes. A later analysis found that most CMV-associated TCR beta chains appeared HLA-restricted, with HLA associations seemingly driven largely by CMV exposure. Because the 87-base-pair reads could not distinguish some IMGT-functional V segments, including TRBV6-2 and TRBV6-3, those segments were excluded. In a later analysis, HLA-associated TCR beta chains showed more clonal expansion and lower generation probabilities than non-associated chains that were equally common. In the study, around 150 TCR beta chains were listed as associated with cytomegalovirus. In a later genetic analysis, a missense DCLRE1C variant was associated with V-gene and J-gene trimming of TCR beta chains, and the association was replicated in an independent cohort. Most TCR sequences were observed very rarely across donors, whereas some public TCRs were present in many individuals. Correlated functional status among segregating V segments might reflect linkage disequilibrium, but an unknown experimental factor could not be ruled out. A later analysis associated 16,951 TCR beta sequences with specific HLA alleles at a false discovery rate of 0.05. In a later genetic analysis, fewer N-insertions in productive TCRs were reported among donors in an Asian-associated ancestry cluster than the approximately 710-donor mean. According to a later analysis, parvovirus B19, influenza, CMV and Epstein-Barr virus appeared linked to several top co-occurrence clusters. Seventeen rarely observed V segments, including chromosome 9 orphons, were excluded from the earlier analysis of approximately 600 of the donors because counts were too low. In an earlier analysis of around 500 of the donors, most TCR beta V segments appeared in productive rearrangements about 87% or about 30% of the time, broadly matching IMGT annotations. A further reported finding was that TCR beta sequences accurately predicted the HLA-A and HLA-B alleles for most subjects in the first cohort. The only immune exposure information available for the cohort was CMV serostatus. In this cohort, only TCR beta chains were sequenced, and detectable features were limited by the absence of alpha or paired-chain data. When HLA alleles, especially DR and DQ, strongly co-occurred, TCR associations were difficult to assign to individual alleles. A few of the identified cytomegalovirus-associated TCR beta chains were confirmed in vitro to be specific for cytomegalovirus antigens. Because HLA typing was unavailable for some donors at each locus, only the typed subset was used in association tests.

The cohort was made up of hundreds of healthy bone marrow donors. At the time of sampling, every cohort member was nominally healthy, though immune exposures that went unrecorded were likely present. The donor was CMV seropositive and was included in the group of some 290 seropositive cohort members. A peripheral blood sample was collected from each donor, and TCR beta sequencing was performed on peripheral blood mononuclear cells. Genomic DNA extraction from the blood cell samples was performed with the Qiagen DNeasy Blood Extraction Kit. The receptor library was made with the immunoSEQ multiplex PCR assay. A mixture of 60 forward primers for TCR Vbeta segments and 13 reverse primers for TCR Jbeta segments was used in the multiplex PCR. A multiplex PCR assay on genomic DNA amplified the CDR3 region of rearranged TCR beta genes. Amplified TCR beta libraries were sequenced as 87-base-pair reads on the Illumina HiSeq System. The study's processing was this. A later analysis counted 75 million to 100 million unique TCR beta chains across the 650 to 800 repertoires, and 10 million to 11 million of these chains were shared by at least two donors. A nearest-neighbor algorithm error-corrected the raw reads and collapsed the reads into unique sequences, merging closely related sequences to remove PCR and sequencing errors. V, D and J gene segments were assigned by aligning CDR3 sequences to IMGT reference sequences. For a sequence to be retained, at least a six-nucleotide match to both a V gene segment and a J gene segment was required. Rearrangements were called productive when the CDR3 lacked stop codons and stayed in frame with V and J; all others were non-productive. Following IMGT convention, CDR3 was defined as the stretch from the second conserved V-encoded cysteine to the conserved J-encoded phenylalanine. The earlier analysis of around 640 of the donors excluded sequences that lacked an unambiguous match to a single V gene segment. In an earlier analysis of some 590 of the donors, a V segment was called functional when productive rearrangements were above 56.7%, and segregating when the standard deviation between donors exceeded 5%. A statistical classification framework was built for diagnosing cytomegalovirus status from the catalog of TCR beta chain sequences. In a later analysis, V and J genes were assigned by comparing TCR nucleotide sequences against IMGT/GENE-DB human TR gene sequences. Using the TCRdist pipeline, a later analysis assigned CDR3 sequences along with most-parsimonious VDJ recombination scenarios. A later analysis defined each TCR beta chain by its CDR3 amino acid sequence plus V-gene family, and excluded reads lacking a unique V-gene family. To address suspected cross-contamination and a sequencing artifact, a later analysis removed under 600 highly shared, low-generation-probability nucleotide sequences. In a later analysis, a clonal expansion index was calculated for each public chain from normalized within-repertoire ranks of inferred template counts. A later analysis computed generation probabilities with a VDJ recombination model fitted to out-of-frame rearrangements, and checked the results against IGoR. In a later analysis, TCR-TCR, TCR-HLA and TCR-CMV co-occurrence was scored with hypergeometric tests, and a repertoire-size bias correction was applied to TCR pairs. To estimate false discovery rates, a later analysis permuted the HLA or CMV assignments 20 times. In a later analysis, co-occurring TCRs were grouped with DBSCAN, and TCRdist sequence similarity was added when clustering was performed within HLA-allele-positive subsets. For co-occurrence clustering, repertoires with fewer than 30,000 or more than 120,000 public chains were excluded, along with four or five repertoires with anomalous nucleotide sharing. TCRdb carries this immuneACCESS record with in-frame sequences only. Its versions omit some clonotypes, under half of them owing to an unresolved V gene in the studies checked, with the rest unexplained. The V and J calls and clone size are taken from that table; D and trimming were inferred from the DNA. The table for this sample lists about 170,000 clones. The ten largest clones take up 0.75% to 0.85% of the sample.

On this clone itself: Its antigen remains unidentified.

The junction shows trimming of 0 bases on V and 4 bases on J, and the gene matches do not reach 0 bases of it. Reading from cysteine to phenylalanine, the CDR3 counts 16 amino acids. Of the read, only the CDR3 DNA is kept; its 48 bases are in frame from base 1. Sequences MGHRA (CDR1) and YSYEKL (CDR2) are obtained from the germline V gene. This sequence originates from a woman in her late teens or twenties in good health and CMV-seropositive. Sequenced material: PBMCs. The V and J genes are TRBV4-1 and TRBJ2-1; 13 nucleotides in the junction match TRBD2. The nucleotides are TGCGCCAGCAGCCAAGAGACTAGCGGGAGGTACAATGAGCAGTTCTTC. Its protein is CASSQETSGRYNEQFF.